Listed below are T cell receptor beta chains from one sample, sequenced in a study of shared clonotypes between healthy human individuals. TCRdb's table, derived via immunoSEQ multiplex PCR, lists solely in-frame clones and lacks some. This table holds roughly 720,000 clones, roughly 87% found once. The material sequenced was memory CD8+ T cells from PBMCs. The source of these receptors is a man younger than 35 in good health. Some clones in this sample may be carry-over from other donors' samples. Each CDR3 is given with its conserved first and last residue. A D gene is named only where the DNA matches it firmly. Some rows mark clone size as missing; the rest say once, few, many or name a class of expanded clone.

>.|TRBV19|.|TRBJ2-5|13
TGTGCCACCCGGGACACCCTCCAAGAGACCCAGTACTTC
CATRDTLQETQYF
>.|TRBV6-8|.|TRBJ1-5|11
TGTGCCAGCAGTATTAATCAGCCCCAGCATTTT
CASSINQPQHF
>.|TRBV6-6|.|TRBJ1-5|15
TGTGCCAGCAGGAAGGTGACAGACCCTAATCAGCCCCAGCATTTT
CASRKVTDPNQPQHF
>.|TRBV14|TRBD2|TRBJ2-3|17
TGTGCCAGCAGCCAAGTAGGTCGAGGATCTAGCGGAGATACGCAGTATTTT
CASSQVGRGSSGDTQYF
>.|TRBV19|TRBD1|TRBJ2-1|16
TGTGCCAGTAGCCGGGCCGGGACAGGGGTCTCCGATGAGCAGTTCTTC
CASSRAGTGVSDEQFF
>few|TRBV10-2|TRBD1|TRBJ1-6|13
TGCGCCACCCGGTCAGGGGGCACTTCACCCCTCCACTTT
CATRSGGTSPLHF
>.|TRBV7-7|TRBD1|TRBJ2-1|16
TGTGCCAGCAGCCGATTAGGGACAGCCGAATACAATGAGCAGTTCTTC
CASSRLGTAEYNEQFF
>.|TRBV6-6|.|TRBJ2-7|15
TGTGCCAGCAGTAGGGGCGATTGGGTTTCCTACGAGCAGTACTTC
CASSRGDWVSYEQYF
>.|TRBV27|.|TRBJ2-1|15
TGTGCCAGCAGCCCTGGAGTAGTCGCCTACAATGAGCAGTTCTTC
CASSPGVVAYNEQFF
>.|TRBV28|.|TRBJ2-7|13
TGTGCCAGCAGTTGGGCCATTAACTACGAGCAGTACTTC
CASSWAINYEQYF
>.|TRBV2|TRBD2|TRBJ2-1|15
TGTGCCAGCAGTGAGGGACTACAGAGCTACAATGAGCAGTTCTTC
CASSEGLQSYNEQFF
>.|TRBV6-5|.|TRBJ1-5|15
TGTGCCAGCAGTCGGAGGGGATATAGCAATCAGCCCCAGCATTTT
CASSRRGYSNQPQHF
>.|TRBV2|TRBD1|TRBJ2-7|13
TGTGCCACCAGGGGACAGGAGACCTACGAGCAGTACTTC
CATRGQETYEQYF
>.|TRBV2|TRBD2|TRBJ2-2|18
TGTGCCAGCAGTGCCCTGAAAGGGCGGGAGGGGGACACCGGGGAGCTGTTTTTT
CASSALKGREGDTGELFF
>.|TRBV5-5|.|TRBJ2-7|11
TGTGCCAGCAGCTTATGGTACGAGCAGTACTTC
CASSLWYEQYF
>.|TRBV27|TRBD1|TRBJ1-2|15
TGTGCCAGTCTTAGCCGGACAGGAATATACTATGGCTACACCTTC
CASLSRTGIYYGYTF
>.|TRBV6-6|TRBD2|TRBJ2-5|14
TGTGCCAGCAGTTACTACGGGGGGCAAGAGACCCAGTACTTC
CASSYYGGQETQYF
>.|TRBV10-2|TRBD1|TRBJ1-5|15
TGCGCCAGCAGTGAGGACAGGGTTGGCAATCAGCCCCAGCATTTT
CASSEDRVGNQPQHF
>.|TRBV7-9|.|TRBJ2-1|15
TGTGCCAGCAGCTTTACCGGGACAAGAAGCGATGAGCAGTTCTTC
CASSFTGTRSDEQFF
>.|TRBV7-9|TRBD2|TRBJ2-1|18
TGTGCCAGCAGCTCTCTTACCCGACTAGCGGGAGGGCCTGGTGAGCAGTTCTTC
CASSSLTRLAGGPGEQFF
>once|TRBV9|.|TRBJ2-3|14
TGTGCCAGCAGCGTATTCGGTCTCACAGATACGCAGTATTTT
CASSVFGLTDTQYF
>.|TRBV7-9|.|TRBJ2-7|14
TGTGCCAGCAGCTTTACAGAGACATACTACGAGCAGTACTTC
CASSFTETYYEQYF
>.|TRBV28|.|TRBJ1-2|14
TGTGCCAGCAGTTTACGGGGGGCGTCCTATGGCTACACCTTC
CASSLRGASYGYTF
>once|TRBV27|.|TRBJ2-6|16
TGTGCCAGCAGTTTCAAAGGATACTCTGGGGCCAACGTCCTGACTTTC
CASSFKGYSGANVLTF
>.|TRBV28|.|TRBJ2-2|17
TGTGCCAGCATCACCCTAGGGGCTAGCGACTACACCGGGGAGCTGTTTTTT
CASITLGASDYTGELFF
>.|TRBV7-3|TRBD2|TRBJ2-3|15
TGTGCCAGCAGCGAGCTAGCGGGAGCGGGAGATACGCAGTATTTT
CASSELAGAGDTQYF
>.|TRBV7-7|.|TRBJ2-7|13
TGTGCCAGCAGCTTAGATTTTGGCAGTCAAAGAAGCTTC
CASSLDFGSQRSF
>.|TRBV4-1|.|TRBJ1-3|16
TGCGCCAGCAGCCAAGTCCTCGAGGGGATCGGAAACACCATATATTTT
CASSQVLEGIGNTIYF
>.|TRBV7-9|TRBD1|TRBJ2-4|16
TGTGCCAGCAGCTTAGGGACAGGGAACGTCAAAAACATTCAGTACTTC
CASSLGTGNVKNIQYF
>.|TRBV25-1|TRBD2|TRBJ2-2|16
TGTGCCAGCTTCCCTAGCGGGAGGGTGAACACCGGGGAGCTGTTTTTT
CASFPSGRVNTGELFF
>.|TRBV5-6|TRBD2|TRBJ2-1|14
TGTGCCAGCAGCAGGAGCGGGGGAAGAAATGAGCAGTTCTTC
CASSRSGGRNEQFF
>.|TRBV15|.|TRBJ2-7|13
TGTGCCACCACGGGGGCTACCTCCTACGAGCAGTACTTC
CATTGATSYEQYF
>.|TRBV27|TRBD1|TRBJ1-4|15
TGTGCCAGCAGTACCACCGGGACAGAGAATGAAAAACTGTTTTTT
CASSTTGTENEKLFF
>.|TRBV13|TRBD2|TRBJ2-1|14
TGTGCCAGCAGCTCCCGGACTAGCCTCGGTGAGCAGTTCTTC
CASSSRTSLGEQFF
>.|TRBV6-5|TRBD1|TRBJ2-5|15
TGTGCCAGCAGAACGGACAGGCAGTACCAAGAGACCCAGTACTTC
CASRTDRQYQETQYF
>.|TRBV7-2|.|TRBJ2-7|13
TGTGCCAGCAGCTTTCTCGGGGGAGACGAGCAGTACTTC
CASSFLGGDEQYF
>.|TRBV28|.|TRBJ1-1|13
TGTGCCAGCAGTTACGGACAGTACACTGAAGCTTTCTTT
CASSYGQYTEAFF
>.|TRBV28|.|TRBJ2-4|16
TGTGCCAGCAGTTTTTTACAGACTCTAGCCAAAAACATTCAGTACTTC
CASSFLQTLAKNIQYF
>.|TRBV6-5|TRBD1|TRBJ2-2|15
TGTGCCAGCAGGCCGACAGGGGGCGGCACCGGGGAGCTGTTTTTT
CASRPTGGGTGELFF
>.|TRBV28|.|TRBJ2-7|12
TGTGCCAGCAGCCAAACATCCTACGAGCAGTACTTC
CASSQTSYEQYF
>.|TRBV4-1|.|TRBJ2-7|15
TGCGCCAGCAGCCAAGGTGGGAGGGGGTCGGACGAGCAGTACTTC
CASSQGGRGSDEQYF
>few|TRBV30|.|TRBJ2-2|15
TGTGCCTGGAGTATCATACAGGGTCTTGCCGGGGAGCTGTTTTTT
CAWSIIQGLAGELFF
>.|TRBV4-1|.|TRBJ1-1|17
TGCGCCAGCAGCCAGGTTTTTGGGCCTAATAGGACCCAAGAAGCTTTCTTT
CASSQVFGPNRTQEAFF
>.|TRBV7-9|TRBD1|TRBJ2-7|13
TGTGCCATCGGGGCGGACAGGGAGTACGAGCAGTACTTC
CAIGADREYEQYF
>few|TRBV28|TRBD1|TRBJ1-1|14
TGTGCCAGCAGTCCCTCCGGACAGGGGTATGAAGCTTTCTTT
CASSPSGQGYEAFF
>.|TRBV2|TRBD2|TRBJ2-5|14
TGTGCCAGCGGCGGGAGGGCCCAGTCGGAGACCCAGTACTTC
CASGGRAQSETQYF
>.|TRBV4-2|.|TRBJ1-1|14
TGTGCCAGCAGTCTCGAGGGGTCGGTGGCTGAAGCTTTCTTT
CASSLEGSVAEAFF
>.|TRBV5-1|TRBD1|TRBJ2-5|15
TGCGCCAGCAACCCGGGACAGGGAGAAGGGGAGACCCAGTACTTC
CASNPGQGEGETQYF
>.|TRBV11-2|.|TRBJ2-5|16
TGTGCCAGCAGCTTAGGGAACGGGATGTACCAAGAGACCCAGTACTTC
CASSLGNGMYQETQYF
>.|TRBV28|TRBD1|TRBJ1-2|14
TGTGCCAGCAGTTTCTTGGACAGGGGGGATGGCTACACCTTC
CASSFLDRGDGYTF
>.|TRBV4-1|.|TRBJ2-7|15
TGCGCCAGCAGCCATGAGACGGACCTCCCCTACGAGCAGTACTTC
CASSHETDLPYEQYF